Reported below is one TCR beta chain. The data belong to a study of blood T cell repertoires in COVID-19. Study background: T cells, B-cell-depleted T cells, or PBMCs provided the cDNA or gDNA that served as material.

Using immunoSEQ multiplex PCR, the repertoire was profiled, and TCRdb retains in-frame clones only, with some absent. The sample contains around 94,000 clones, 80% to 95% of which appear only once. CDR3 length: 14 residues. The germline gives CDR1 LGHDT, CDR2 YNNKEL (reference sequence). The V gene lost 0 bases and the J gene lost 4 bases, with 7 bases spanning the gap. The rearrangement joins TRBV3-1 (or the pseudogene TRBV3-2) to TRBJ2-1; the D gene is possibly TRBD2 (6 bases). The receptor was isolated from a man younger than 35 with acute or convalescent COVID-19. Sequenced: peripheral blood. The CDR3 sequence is CASSQEGTYNEQFF. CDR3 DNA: TGTGCCAGCAGCCAAGAAGGGACTTACAATGAGCAGTTCTTC.